Listed here are 20 T cell receptor beta chains from one sample, sequenced in a study of blood T cell repertoires in COVID-19. Profiled with immunoSEQ multiplex PCR; TCRdb holds only in-frame clones, not every one. This sample has some 460,000 clones, with roughly 90% found just once. The specimen sequenced was peripheral blood. The receptor source for this set is a woman aged 30 to 39 with acute or convalescent COVID-19.

This clone has a single count. The chain links TRBV24-1 to TRBJ1-2; TRBD1 aligns across 7 bases. The CDR3 totals 15 residues. V gave up 11 bases and J gave up 3 bases; unmatched junction bases: 14. The germline gives CDR1 KGHDR, CDR2 SFDVKD. CDR3: CAISGSTGWDYGYTF. The DNA of the CDR3 is TGTGCCATCTCAGGTTCGACAGGGTGGGACTATGGCTACACCTTC.

As to this clone: In the same sample, other DNA sequences code for this CDR3. This chain connects TRBV18 to TRBJ1-1, with D uncertain. Trimming left V 0 bases short and J 0 bases short, with 5 bases between. Looked up from germline, CDR1 is KGHSH and CDR2 is LQKENI. This CDR3 has 14 amino acids. The CDR3 reads CASSPPSVNTEAFF. In DNA, the CDR3 is TGTGCCAGCTCACCACCGTCAGTGAACACTGAAGCTTTCTTT.

The CDR3 here is CASSSGQGNYGYTF. The CDR3 bases are TGTGCCAGCAGCTCCGGACAGGGGAACTATGGCTACACCTTC. V and J are TRBV11-2 and TRBJ1-2, with 9 bases that match TRBD1. Germline lookup yields CDR1 SGHAT and CDR2 FQNNGV. The CDR3 is made up of 14 amino acids. V shed 4 bases and J 2 bases; nucleotides not matched to a gene: 2. The full variable domain, its missing parts supplied by reference TRBV11-2 and TRBJ1-2, is EAGVAQSPRYKIIEKRQSVAFWCNPISGHATLYWYQQILGQGPKLLIQFQNNGVVDDSQLPKDRFSAERLKGVDSTLKIQPAKLEDSAVYLCASSSGQGNYGYTFGSGTRLTVV.

The rearrangement joins TRBV19 to TRBJ2-1; perhaps TRBD1 as D (6 bases). Trimming removed 3 bases from V and 4 bases from J, with 13 bases in between. CDR1 LNHDA and CDR2 SQIVND come from the germline V gene (reference sequence). This CDR3 has 15 amino acids. The CDR3 coding sequence is TGTGCCAGTAGTATGAAACAGGGCATGTACAATGAGCAGTTCTTC. The encoded protein is CASSMKQGMYNEQFF.

This sequence joins TRBV18 and TRBJ1-6; no clear D. The CDR3 runs to 14 residues. Germline CDR1 is KGHSH and CDR2 is LQKENI. Trimming took 1 base from V and 10 from J, leaving 11 bases between them. For the CDR3, the DNA is TGTGCCAGCTCACCACAACAGATCGAGTCACCCCTCCACTTT. This translates into CASSPQQIESPLHF. Based on the CDR3 plus reference TRBV18 and TRBJ1-6, the full variable domain is NAGVMQNPRHLVRRRGQEARLRCSPMKGHSHVYWYRQLPEEGLKFMVYLQKENIIDESGMPKERFSAEFPKEGPSILRIQQVVRGDSAAYFCASSPQQIESPLHFGNGTRLTVT.

The sample holds a few counts of this clone. J is TRBJ1-3 and V is TRBV7-2; 7 bases line up with TRBD1. CDR1 is SGHTA, CDR2 FQGNSA, per germline. The CDR3 has 16 residues. Losses at the gene ends were 0 bases for V and 4 bases for J; bases not matched to a gene: 6. CDR3 residues: CASSLAQGGRGNTIYF. The CDR3, as DNA: TGTGCCAGCAGCTTAGCGCAGGGGGGAAGAGGAAACACCATATATTTT. Full variable domain (outside the CDR3, taken from reference TRBV7-2 and TRBJ1-3): GAGVSQSPSNKVTEKGKDVELRCDPISGHTALYWYRQSLGQGLEFLIYFQGNSAPDKSGLPSDRFSAERTGGSVSTLTIQRTQQEDSAVYLCASSLAQGGRGNTIYFGEGSWLTVV.

This clone has ten or more counts. The chain has TRBV6-1 and TRBJ2-7, with 11 bases identical to TRBD2. The V segment lost 2 bases and the J segment 6 bases; nucleotides outside the gene matches: 15. CDR1 is MNHNS, CDR2 SASEGT, per germline. The CDR3 is made up of 18 amino acids. The CDR3 DNA is TGTGCCAGCAGTGAATTCGGGACGACTAGCGGGGACGATGGCGAGCAGTACTTC. It yields the protein CASSEFGTTSGDDGEQYF.

This clone was seen once. The chain combines TRBV15 with TRBJ1-5, with a tentative D call TRBD1 (6 bases). The length of the CDR3 is 15 residues. Trimming pared 3 bases from V and 7 bases from J, leaving 16 bases between. Germline values: CDR1 LNHNV, CDR2 YYDKDF (reference sequence). The chain's CDR3 is CATSREGVQGQPQHF. The CDR3 bases are TGTGCCACCAGCAGGGAAGGGGTACAGGGCCAGCCCCAGCATTTT.

The rearrangement links TRBV9 to TRBJ2-7, with 11 bases matching TRBD1. This CDR3 region has 14 residues. Trimming took 2 bases from V and 7 from J; bases not matched to a gene: 5. Germline assignment: CDR1 SGDLS and CDR2 YYNGEE. The CDR3 reads CASSVGTGGTEQYF. The DNA for the CDR3 is TGTGCCAGCAGCGTCGGGACAGGGGGAACGGAGCAGTACTTC.

The gene calls are TRBV2 and TRBJ2-5; 8 bases agree with TRBD1. This CDR3 has 15 residues. Losses at the gene ends were 4 bases for V and 1 base for J; bases not matched to a gene: 5. Germline V lookup: CDR1 SNHLY, CDR2 FYNNEI. CDR3 in amino acids: CASSVIQGGQETQYF. The CDR3 region has the DNA TGTGCCAGCAGTGTAATACAGGGGGGCCAAGAGACCCAGTACTTC.

This chain links TRBV5-1 with TRBJ2-3, with TRBD2 matching over 9 bases. CDR1 is SGHRS and CDR2 is YFSETQ in the germline V gene. The CDR3 loop spans 16 amino acids. After removal of 4 bases from V and 2 bases from J, the junction contained 8 bases not matched to a gene. The CDR3 DNA follows: TGCGCCAGCAGCGGACCCGAGCGGGGGGCCACAGATACGCAGTATTTT. Its translation: CASSGPERGATDTQYF.

The chain combines TRBV12-3 or TRBV12-4 with TRBJ1-1; 7 nucleotides agree with TRBD1. The CDR3 covers 12 residues. Unmatched junction bases numbered 4, after V lost 3 bases and J lost 9 bases. CDR3 residues: CASSFSGGQAFF. The DNA of the CDR3 is TGTGCCAGCAGTTTTTCAGGGGGGCAAGCTTTCTTT.

The gene calls are TRBV6-2 or TRBV6-3 and TRBJ2-7, with 7 positions matching TRBD2. The CDR3 runs to 16 residues. Germline V CDR1 and CDR2: MNHEY, SVGEGT. The V segment lost 0 bases and the J segment 2 bases; nucleotides outside the gene matches: 7. CDR3 in amino acids: CASSYSLHGGAYEQYF. CDR3 in DNA: TGTGCCAGCAGTTACTCCTTGCATGGGGGGGCCTACGAGCAGTACTTC.

This chain uses TRBV27 with TRBJ2-1; 13 positions match TRBD2. With 6 bases clipped from V and 12 bases from J, the junction kept 14 bases outside the gene matches. CDR1 is MNHEY, CDR2 SMNVEV, per germline (reference sequence). This CDR3 has 16 amino acids. The CDR3 reads CASSLTSGGATPRQFF. In nucleotides, the CDR3 is TGTGCCAGCAGCTTAACTAGCGGGGGGGCAACCCCGAGGCAGTTCTTC.

The chain links TRBV28 to TRBJ2-7; TRBD1 matches 8 bases. The ends lost 2 bases at V and 12 bases at J; junction bases unmatched: 6. The CDR3 has 12 amino acids. Germline CDR1 MDHEN, CDR2 SYDVKM. The CDR3: CASSLPRGQSYF. For the CDR3, the DNA is TGTGCCAGCAGTTTACCCAGGGGGCAATCGTACTTC. The full variable domain, rest sourced from reference TRBV28 and TRBJ2-7, is DVKVTQSSRYLVKRTGEKVFLECVQDMDHENMFWYRQDPGLGLRLIYFSYDVKMKEKGDIPEGYSVSREKKERFSLILESASTNQTSMYLCASSLPRGQSYFGPGTRLTVT.

The chain links TRBV20-1 to TRBJ2-1; TRBD2 agrees at 8 bases. V dropped 3 bases and J dropped 3; count of bases not matched to a gene: 10. CDR3 length equals 16 residues. CDR1 and CDR2 (germline): DFQATT, SNEGSKA (reference sequence). CDR3 nucleotide sequence: TGCAGTGCTAGTATCTTGGCTAGCGGGTACTACAATGAGCAGTTCTTC. Amino acid sequence: CSASILASGYYNEQFF.

The V gene is TRBV6-5, the J gene TRBJ1-6; D may be TRBD1 (6 bases). Between the trimmed V and J ends, which lost 7 bases and 8 bases, there was a span of 9 bases. CDR1 is MNHEY and CDR2 is SVGAGI in the germline V gene. The CDR3 contains 12 residues. CDR3 coding DNA: TGTGCCAGCACCCACAGGGATTCACCCCTCCACTTT. This encodes CASTHRDSPLHF.

This sequence joins TRBV5-6 and TRBJ1-5, with 7 bases identical to TRBD1. The CDR3 is 14 residues long. The germline CDR1 and CDR2 sequences are SGHDT and YYEEEE. V lost 2 bases, J lost 3 bases, and 2 bases stayed unmatched. This chain's CDR3 is CASSFRGTNQPQHF. The CDR3 nucleotides read TGTGCCAGCAGCTTCAGGGGGACCAATCAGCCCCAGCATTTT. Full variable domain (outside the CDR3, taken from reference TRBV5-6 and TRBJ1-5): DAGVTQSPTHLIKTRGQQVTLRCSPKSGHDTVSWYQQALGQGPQFIFQYYEEEERQRGNFPDRFSGHQFPNYSSELNVNALLLGDSALYLCASSFRGTNQPQHFGDGTRLSIL.

This clone has a handful of counts. The rearrangement joins TRBV9 to TRBJ2-7; D call uncertain. The CDR3 contains 14 residues. The V end was cut by 0 bases, the J end by 5 bases, with 12 bases between. Per germline, CDR1 SGDLS and CDR2 YYNGEE. The CDR3 DNA is TGTGCCAGCAGCGTAGATCTGGAGTACGACGAGCAGTACTTC. It encodes CASSVDLEYDEQYF.

The gene calls are TRBV19 and TRBJ1-1; D may be TRBD1 (5 bases). The CDR3 length is 14 residues. Looked up from germline, CDR1 is LNHDA and CDR2 is SQIVND (reference sequence). The ends were cut back, 5 bases at V and 5 bases at J, with 15 bases in the middle. CDR3 residues: CASSFVGGETEAFF. The DNA for the CDR3 is TGTGCCAGTAGTTTTGTTGGGGGGGAAACTGAAGCTTTCTTT.